The 5 T cell receptor beta chains below all came from one sample that was sequenced in a study of blood T cell repertoires in COVID-19. Profiling relied on immunoSEQ multiplex PCR, and the TCRdb table lists in-frame clones only, not all of them. The table shows 380,000 or so clones, with over 75% occurring only once. Input material: PBMCs or T cells enriched from blood (not recorded which). The receptors here all came from a man younger than 45 who had recovered from COVID-19.

This sequence joins TRBV11-2 and TRBJ2-4; a weak D match, TRBD1 (5 bases). CDR3 size: 15 residues. Trimming left V 0 bases short and J 3 bases short, with 9 bases between. The germline V gene encodes CDR1 SGHAT and CDR2 FQNNGV. Here the CDR3 reads CASSLEGASKNIQYF. In DNA form, the CDR3 reads TGTGCCAGCAGCTTAGAAGGGGCCAGCAAAAACATTCAGTACTTC.

This chain links TRBV2 with TRBJ1-3, with 7 bases identical to TRBD1. Germline assignment: CDR1 SNHLY and CDR2 FYNNEI. With 6 bases clipped from V and 4 bases from J, the junction kept 6 bases outside the gene matches. The CDR3 covers 14 residues. The CDR3, as DNA: TGTGCCAGCAGGACAGGGACGGGCGGAAACACCATATATTTT. Its translation: CASRTGTGGNTIYF.

This chain uses TRBV12-5 with TRBJ1-2; D is unresolved. This CDR3 has 12 amino acids. Germline CDR1 and CDR2: LGHNT and FRNRAP. Trimming pared 7 bases from V and 4 bases from J, leaving 10 bases between. The CDR3 loop reads CASAQRGYGYTF. In nucleotides, the CDR3 is TGTGCTAGTGCTCAGAGAGGCTATGGCTACACCTTC.

The chain is built from TRBV19 and TRBJ2-5; TRBD2 matches 8 bases. The CDR3 is 16 residues long. The germline gives CDR1 LNHDA, CDR2 SQIVND (reference sequence). V dropped 3 bases and J dropped 5; count of bases not matched to a gene: 11. The CDR3 bases are TGTGCCAGTAGTATCGCGGGACTAGTAGGTGTGGAGACCCAGTACTTC. Translation: CASSIAGLVGVETQYF.

The chain carries TRBV9 and TRBJ1-4, with no clear D. Trimming cost V 2 bases and J 4 bases, with 9 bases left between them. The CDR3 has 14 residues. The germline V gene has CDR1 SGDLS and CDR2 YYNGEE. The CDR3 region is CASSVRPFNEKLFF. CDR3 in DNA: TGTGCCAGCAGCGTTCGTCCCTTTAATGAAAAACTGTTTTTT.